This T cell receptor beta chain originates from a study of post-analysis software for immune sequencing data. Findings and caveats of the study: A significant reduction in normalized Chao1 diversity was observed in multiple sclerosis patients versus controls. Patients used about 5 TRBV segments, including TRBV5-6, TRBV5-1 and TRBV20-1, more often than controls.

Prepared libraries of TCR beta cDNA carried unique molecular identifiers. Using its own MiXCR run on the PCR reads, TCRdb lists one record per CDR3 protein. The sample comprises around 700,000 distinct CDR3 sequences, roughly three fifths of which are singletons, and 11% rests with the top ten. A remark on this clonotype: Its antigen is currently unknown.

The CDR3 covers 15 residues. Germline V gene data show CDR1 as KGHDR and CDR2 as SFDVKD. V was cut by 5 bases and J by 6 bases, with 17 bases left in between. The rearrangement links TRBV24-1 to TRBJ2-3, with D possibly matching TRBD1 (5 bases). Sequencing was performed on blood. The receptor was isolated from a girl aged 2 to 10 with multiple sclerosis. The CDR3 loop is CATSALGEGRDTQYF. As DNA, the CDR3 is TGTGCCACCAGTGCCCTAGGGGAAGGCCGCGATACGCAGTATTTT.